The 13 T cell receptor beta chains in this list originate from one sample, sequenced in a study of blood T cells in healthy people across ages. For the second PCR, which ran for about 6 to 11 cycles, a sample-barcoded 5' primer and a J-beta primer mix were used. TCRdb recomputed calls from the 5' RACE reads with MiXCR, one row per CDR3 protein. This table has 720,000 or so distinct CDR3 sequences, approximately 40% appearing once. Sequencing was carried out using blood. The receptors were gathered from an elderly man in good health.

The chain couples TRBV21-1 to TRBJ2-5; the D call TRBD1 from the table was never checked on the DNA. TRBV21-1 is reported as a pseudogene. There are 15 residues in the CDR3. Here the CDR3 reads CASSIPGQEQETQYF. CDR3 coding DNA: TGTGCCAGCAGCATACCTGGACAGGAACAAGAGACCCAGTACTTC.

The V call is TRBV19, the J call TRBJ2-7; D unresolved. The J call is in doubt because the DNA end fits TRBJ2-5 better. Germline CDR1 and CDR2: LNHDA and SQIVND (reference sequence). The CDR3 contains 11 residues. CDR3 loop: CARSLGETQYF. The CDR3 DNA follows: TGTGCCAGAAGTCTTGGGGAGACCCAGTACTTC.

This chain joins TRBV6-2 or TRBV6-3 and TRBJ2-1; 7 bases are shared with TRBD1. The V and J ends lost 2 bases and 4 bases, in that order; junction bases with no gene match: 8. This CDR3 contains 16 residues. Germline values: CDR1 MNHEY, CDR2 SVGEGT. CDR3 nucleotide sequence: TGTGCCAGCAGTTACCCGATCGGACAGGTTTACAATGAGCAGTTCTTC. Residues: CASSYPIGQVYNEQFF.

In this sample, this clonotype turned up many times. The chain uses TRBV7-2 and TRBJ1-1; D perhaps matches TRBD1 (5 bases). CDR3 size: 14 residues. Germline CDR1 and CDR2: SGHTA and FQGNSA. The V end lost 5 bases, the J end lost 10 bases, and 20 bases lay between the germline ends. The CDR3 nucleotides are TGTGCCAGCAGCCCCCCGGGGTGGGGGTACGGAGCTTTCTTT. Translation gives CASSPPGWGYGAFF.

This chain connects TRBV20-1 to TRBJ2-1; TRBD2 matches at 11 bases. The CDR3 runs 18 residues. V was pared by 1 base and J by 7 bases, with 15 bases of the junction left unmatched. Looked up from germline, CDR1 is DFQATT and CDR2 is SNEGSKA (reference sequence). CDR3 loop: CSARAELAGGQSLNEQFF. CDR3 coding DNA: TGCAGTGCTAGAGCGGAGTTAGCGGGAGGGCAAAGTCTAAATGAGCAGTTCTTC.

A word on this clonotype: This clone may be a read error of a much larger clone one base away. J is TRBJ2-7 and V is TRBV7-2; D may be TRBD2 (6 bases). There are 14 residues in the CDR3. The V and J ends lost 5 bases and 3 bases respectively, with 14 bases between them. Per the germline V gene, CDR1 is SGHTA and CDR2 is FQGNSA. As DNA, the CDR3 is TGTGCCAGCAGCACCGCCGGGGGAAACTACGAGCAGTACTTC. Translated: CASSTAGGNYEQYF.

This sequence joins TRBV7-2 and TRBJ2-7, with 11 bases that match TRBD1. With 8 bases clipped from V and 6 bases from J, the junction kept 9 bases outside the gene matches. Germline CDR1 SGHTA, CDR2 FQGNSA. The CDR3 length is 14 residues. The CDR3 loop reads CASSTGTGGSEQYF. CDR3 nucleotides: TGTGCCAGCTCTACCGGGACAGGGGGGTCCGAGCAGTACTTC. Full variable domain (rest looked up from reference TRBV7-2 and TRBJ2-7): GAGVSQSPSNKVTEKGKDVELRCDPISGHTALYWYRQSLGQGLEFLIYFQGNSAPDKSGLPSDRFSAERTGGSVSTLTIQRTQQEDSAVYLCASSTGTGGSEQYFGPGTRLTVT.

The CDR3 nucleotides are TGTGCCAGCAGCTACCGGACTAGCGGAAACCAAGAGACCCAGTACTTC. Amino acids: CASSYRTSGNQETQYF. The rearrangement uses TRBV7-9 and TRBJ2-5, with 10 bases lining up with TRBD2. Germline loops: CDR1 SEHNR, CDR2 FQNEAQ (reference sequence). CDR3 size: 16 residues. Germline trimming cut 4 bases from V and 0 bases from J; bases unmatched to any gene: 5.

This clonotype was detected only a few times. The chain employs TRBV28 and TRBJ2-7, with 11 bases identical to TRBD2. With V trimmed by 6 bases and J by 4 bases, 8 bases remained unmatched. The germline V gene has CDR1 MDHEN and CDR2 SYDVKM. This CDR3 is built from 15 residues. CDR3 sequence (DNA): TGTGCCAGCAGGCCACTAGCGGGAGAGGGGTACGAGCAGTACTTC. This encodes CASRPLAGEGYEQYF.

The chain has TRBV9 and TRBJ2-1; D is ambiguous. The V and J ends lost 2 bases and 5 bases respectively, with 11 bases between them. The germline CDR1 and CDR2 sequences are SGDLS and YYNGEE. This CDR3 is built from 14 residues. The CDR3 here is CASSVGQANNEQFF. The DNA of the CDR3 is TGTGCCAGCAGCGTCGGGCAGGCTAACAATGAGCAGTTCTTC. The full variable domain, its missing parts supplied by reference TRBV9 and TRBJ2-1, is DSGVTQTPKHLITATGQRVTLRCSPRSGDLSVYWYQQSLDQGLQFLIQYYNGEERAKGNILERFSAQQFPDLHSELNLSSLELGDSALYFCASSVGQANNEQFFGPGTRLTVL.

This chain connects TRBV3-1 to TRBJ2-3, with TRBD2 matching 10 bases. V gave up 5 bases and J gave up 0 bases; unmatched junction bases: 5. Germline values: CDR1 LGHDT, CDR2 YNNKEL (reference sequence). The CDR3 consists of 16 residues. The CDR3 reads CASSTLAGTSTDTQYF. The CDR3 DNA reads TGTGCCAGCAGCACACTAGCGGGGACTAGCACAGATACGCAGTATTTT.

The chain has TRBV2 and TRBJ2-4; D ambiguous. Germline CDR1 SNHLY, CDR2 FYNNEI. This CDR3 has 15 amino acids. V lost 1 base, J lost 1 base, and 8 bases lay in between. As DNA, the CDR3 is TGTGCCAGCAGTGAAGAGTGGGCCGCCAAAAACATTCAGTACTTC. As protein: CASSEEWAAKNIQYF.

This rearrangement joins TRBV2 to TRBJ2-2, with no clear D. The V end was cut by 6 bases, the J end by 5 bases, with 10 bases between. The CDR3 contains 13 residues. Germline-derived CDR1 and CDR2 are SNHLY and FYNNEI. CDR3 in DNA: TGTGCCAGCAGAAAGGAATTGACCGGGGAGCTGTTTTTT. Translated: CASRKELTGELFF. The whole variable domain, remainder taken from reference TRBV2 and TRBJ2-2, is EPEVTQTPSHQVTQMGQEVILRCVPISNHLYFYWYRQILGQKVEFLVSFYNNEISEKSEIFDDQFSVERPDGSNFTLKIRSTKLEDSAMYFCASRKELTGELFFGEGSRLTVL.